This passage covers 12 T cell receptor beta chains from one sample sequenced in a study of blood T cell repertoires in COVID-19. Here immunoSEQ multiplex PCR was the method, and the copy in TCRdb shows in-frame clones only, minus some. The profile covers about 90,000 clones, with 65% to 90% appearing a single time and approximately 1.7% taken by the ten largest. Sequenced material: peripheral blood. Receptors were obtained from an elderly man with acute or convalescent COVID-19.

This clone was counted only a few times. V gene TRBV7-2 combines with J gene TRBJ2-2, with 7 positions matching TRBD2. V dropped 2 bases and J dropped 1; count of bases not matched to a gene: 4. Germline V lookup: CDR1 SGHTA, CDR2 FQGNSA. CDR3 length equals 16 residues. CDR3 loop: CASSLTSSGNTGELFF. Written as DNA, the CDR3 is TGTGCCAGCAGCTTAACTTCTAGCGGGAACACCGGGGAGCTGTTTTTT.

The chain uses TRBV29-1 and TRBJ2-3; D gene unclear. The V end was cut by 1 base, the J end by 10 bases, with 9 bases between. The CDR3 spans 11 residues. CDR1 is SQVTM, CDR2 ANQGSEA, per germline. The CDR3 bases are TGCAGCGTTGAAGCCAGGATGGCGCAGTATTTT. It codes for CSVEARMAQYF.

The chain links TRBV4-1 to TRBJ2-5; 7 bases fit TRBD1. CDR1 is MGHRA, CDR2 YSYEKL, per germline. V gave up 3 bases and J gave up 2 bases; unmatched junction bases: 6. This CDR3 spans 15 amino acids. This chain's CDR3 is CASSQHPTGQETQYF. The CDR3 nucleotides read TGCGCCAGCAGCCAGCACCCGACAGGGCAAGAGACCCAGTACTTC.

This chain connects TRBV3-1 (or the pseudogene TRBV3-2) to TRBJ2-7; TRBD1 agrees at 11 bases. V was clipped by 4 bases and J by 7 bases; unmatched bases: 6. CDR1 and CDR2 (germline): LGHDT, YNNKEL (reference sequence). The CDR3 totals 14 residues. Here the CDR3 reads CASSPGQGVDEQYF. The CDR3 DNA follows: TGTGCCAGCAGCCCGGGACAGGGGGTGGATGAGCAGTACTTC.

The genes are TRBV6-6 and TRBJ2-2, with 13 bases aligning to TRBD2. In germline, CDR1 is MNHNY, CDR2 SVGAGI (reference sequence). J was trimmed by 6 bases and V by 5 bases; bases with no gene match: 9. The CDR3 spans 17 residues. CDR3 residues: CASSQPKLAGGAGELFF. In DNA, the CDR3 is TGTGCCAGCAGTCAACCTAAACTAGCGGGAGGGGCCGGGGAGCTGTTTTTT.

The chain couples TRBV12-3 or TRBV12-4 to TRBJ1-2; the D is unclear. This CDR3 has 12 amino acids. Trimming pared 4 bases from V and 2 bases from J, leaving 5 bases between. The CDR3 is CASSWQNYGYTF. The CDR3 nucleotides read TGTGCCAGCAGTTGGCAGAACTATGGCTACACCTTC.

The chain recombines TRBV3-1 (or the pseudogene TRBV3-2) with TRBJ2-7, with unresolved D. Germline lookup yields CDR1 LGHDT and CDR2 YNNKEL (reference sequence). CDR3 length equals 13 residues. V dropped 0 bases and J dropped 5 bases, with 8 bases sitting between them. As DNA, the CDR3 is TGTGCCAGCAGCCAAGAAGCGATCCACGAGCAGTACTTC. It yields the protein CASSQEAIHEQYF.

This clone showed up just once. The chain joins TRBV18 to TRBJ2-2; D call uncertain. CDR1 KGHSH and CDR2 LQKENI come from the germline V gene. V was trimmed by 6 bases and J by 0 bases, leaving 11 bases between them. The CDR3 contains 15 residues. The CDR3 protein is CASSPQVTNTGELFF. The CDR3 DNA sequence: TGTGCCAGCTCCCCCCAGGTTACGAACACCGGGGAGCTGTTTTTT.

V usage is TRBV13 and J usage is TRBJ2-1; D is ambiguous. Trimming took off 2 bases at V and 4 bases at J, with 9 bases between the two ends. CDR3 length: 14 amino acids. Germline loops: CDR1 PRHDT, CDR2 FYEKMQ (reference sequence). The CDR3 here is CASSLRRVYNEQFF. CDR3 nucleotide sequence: TGTGCCAGCAGCTTAAGACGGGTATACAATGAGCAGTTCTTC.

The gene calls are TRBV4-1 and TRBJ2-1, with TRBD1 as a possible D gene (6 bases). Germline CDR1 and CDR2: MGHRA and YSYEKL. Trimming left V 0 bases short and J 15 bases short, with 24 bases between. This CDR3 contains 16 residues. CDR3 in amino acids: CASSQDVGQGRVSRFF. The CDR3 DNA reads TGCGCCAGCAGCCAAGATGTGGGCCAGGGGCGGGTAAGCCGGTTCTTC.

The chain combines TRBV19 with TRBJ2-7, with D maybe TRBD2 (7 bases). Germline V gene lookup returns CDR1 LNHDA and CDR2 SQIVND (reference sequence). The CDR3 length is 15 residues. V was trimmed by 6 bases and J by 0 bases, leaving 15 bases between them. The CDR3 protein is CASSPQGLPSYEQYF. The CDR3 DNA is TGTGCCAGTAGCCCACAGGGACTACCCTCCTACGAGCAGTACTTC.

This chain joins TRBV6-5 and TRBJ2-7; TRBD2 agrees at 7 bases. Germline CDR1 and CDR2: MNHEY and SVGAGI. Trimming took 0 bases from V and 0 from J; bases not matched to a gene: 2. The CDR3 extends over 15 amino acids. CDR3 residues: CASSYSASGSYEQYF. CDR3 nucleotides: TGTGCCAGCAGTTACTCGGCTAGCGGCTCCTACGAGCAGTACTTC.